This T cell receptor (beta chain) is from a study of preoperative IRX-2 immunotherapy in early breast cancer. Treatment reported: preoperative locoregional IRX-2 cytokine immunotherapy. Samples came from a phase Ib trial of preoperative locoregional IRX-2 cytokine immunotherapy. This clone came up a few times. The germline V gene has CDR1 MNHNS and CDR2 SASEGT. Trimming removed 1 base at V and 5 bases at J, with 17 bases between. This CDR3 contains 16 residues. Clones were sequenced by immunoSEQ multiplex PCR, and TCRdb holds only the in-frame ones, with some missing. The data show 35,000 to 45,000 clones, 70% to 80% seen once.

The material was tumor tissue, obtained after IRX-2 immunotherapy. V is TRBV6-1 and J is TRBJ1-2; D not certain. This receptor was obtained from a human donor with breast cancer. The CDR3 reads CASSEGGVSDWYGYTF. DNA of the CDR3: TGTGCCAGCAGTGAAGGAGGAGTGAGCGATTGGTATGGCTACACCTTC.